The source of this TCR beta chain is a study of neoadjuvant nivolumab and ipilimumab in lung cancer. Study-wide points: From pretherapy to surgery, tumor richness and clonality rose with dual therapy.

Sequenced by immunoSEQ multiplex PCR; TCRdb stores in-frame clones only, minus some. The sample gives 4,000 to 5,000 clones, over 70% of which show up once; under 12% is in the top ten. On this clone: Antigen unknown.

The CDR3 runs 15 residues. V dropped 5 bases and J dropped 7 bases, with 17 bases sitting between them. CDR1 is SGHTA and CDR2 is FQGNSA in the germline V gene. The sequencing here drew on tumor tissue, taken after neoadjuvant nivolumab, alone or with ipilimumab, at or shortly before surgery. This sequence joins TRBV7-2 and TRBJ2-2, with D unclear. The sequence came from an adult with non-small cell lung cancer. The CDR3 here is CASSLSASLGGELFF. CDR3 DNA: TGTGCCAGCAGCCTTTCGGCGAGCCTGGGCGGGGAGCTGTTTTTT.